This TCR beta chain was identified in a study of immune characterization of retroperitoneal liposarcoma. TCRdb used MiXCR to reprocess the PCR reads, holding one entry per CDR3 protein. The table records about 10,000 distinct CDR3 sequences, roughly a quarter of them present only once. Per the germline V gene, CDR1 is MGHRA and CDR2 is YSYEKL. The CDR3 contains 18 residues. The sequence derives from a male donor with retroperitoneal liposarcoma. The specimen was blood. The chain carries TRBV4-1 and TRBJ2-1; 12 nucleotides agree with TRBD2. The J call is in doubt because the DNA end fits TRBJ2-7 better. The CDR3 loop is CASSQKASGGVPGYEQYV. CDR3 nucleotides: TGCGCCAGCAGCCAAAAGGCTAGCGGGGGGGTACCGGGCTACGAGCAGTACGTC.